The 4 T cell receptor beta chains reported below all come from one sample, sequenced in a study of T cell repertoires in cytomegalovirus infection. These receptors' antigens are unknown. TCRdb reprocessed the reads via MiXCR and lists one record per CDR3 protein. The sample yields 380,000 or so distinct CDR3 sequences, about 35% seen once. Sequencing used cultured PBMCs, obtained from culture after CMV antigen stimulation. The receptors here all came from a human donor in good health (CMV status not recorded). Some clones in this sample may be carry-over from other donors' samples.

This chain joins TRBV9 and TRBJ2-2; TRBD1 matches at 10 bases. Germline CDR1 is SGDLS and CDR2 is YYNGEE. This CDR3 region has 15 residues. V shed 4 bases and J 6 bases; nucleotides not matched to a gene: 6. The CDR3: CASSPGTGVAGELFF. The CDR3 bases are TGTGCCAGCAGCCCGGGGACAGGGGTGGCCGGGGAGCTGTTTTTT.

J is TRBJ2-7 and V is TRBV27, with 8 bases aligning to TRBD2. This CDR3 region has 14 residues. With V trimmed by 2 bases and J by 5 bases, 5 bases remained unmatched. Germline values: CDR1 MNHEY, CDR2 SMNVEV (reference sequence). The DNA for the CDR3 is TGTGCCAGCAGTTTACGGGGGGGAGTGGACGAGCAGTACGTC. Its protein is CASSLRGGVDEQYV.

A word on this clonotype: One end of the junction fails to match germline, which may point to a read error. The genes are TRBV4-1 and TRBJ1-1; no clear D gene. CDR3 length equals 14 residues. Germline V CDR1 and CDR2: MGHRA, YSYEKL. The CDR3 sequence is CASSQDVGRYAAFF. In DNA form, the CDR3 reads TGTGCCAGCAGCCAAGATGTTGGGAGGTACGCAGCTTTCTTT.

This clonotype has a single count. The gene calls are TRBV12-3 or TRBV12-4 and TRBJ1-2; 7 bases match TRBD1. The CDR3 contains 11 residues. J lost 11 bases, V lost 6 bases, and 6 bases had no gene match. This chain's CDR3 is CASRHWDSYTF. For the CDR3, the DNA is TGTGCCAGCAGGCATTGGGACAGTTACACCTTC.